One and the same sample provided the 6 T cell receptor beta chains below, sequenced in a study of shared clonotypes between healthy human individuals. Method: immunoSEQ multiplex PCR; TCRdb's copy keeps in-frame clones and lacks some. The sample lists 2 million to 2.5 million clones, just over 90% occurring once. Sequences were obtained from naive CD4+ T cells from PBMCs. Stated subset: CD45RA+ positively selected. Receptors originate from a man younger than 35 in good health. Some clones in this sample may be carry-over from other donors' samples.

In the case of this clone: The same CDR3 arises from other DNA sequences in this sample as well. This sequence joins TRBV5-4 and TRBJ2-7, with TRBD2 identical over 13 bases. Germline V gene sequence: CDR1 SGHNT, CDR2 YYREEE (reference sequence). The V segment lost 3 bases and the J segment 3 bases; nucleotides outside the gene matches: 3. This CDR3 contains 15 residues. The CDR3 DNA follows: TGTGCCAGCAGCTCGGGACTAGCGGGGCTCTACGAGCAGTACTTC. This sequence encodes CASSSGLAGLYEQYF.

The chain links TRBV6-1 to TRBJ1-3, with 9 bases identical to TRBD1. CDR1 is MNHNS and CDR2 is SASEGT in the germline V gene. The CDR3 has 15 residues. V gave up 5 bases and J gave up 3 bases; unmatched junction bases: 5. As DNA, the CDR3 is TGTGCCAGCAGTTTACAGGGGGCATTTGGAAACACCATATATTTT. Protein product: CASSLQGAFGNTIYF.

The genes are TRBV9 and TRBJ2-2; D unresolved. V lost 0 bases to trimming and J lost 5 bases, with 8 bases between them. The CDR3 covers 14 residues. The germline V gene encodes CDR1 SGDLS and CDR2 YYNGEE. The CDR3 is CASSVALYTGELFF. CDR3 DNA sequence: TGTGCCAGCAGCGTAGCTCTGTATACCGGGGAGCTGTTTTTT. Complete variable domain (other parts from reference TRBV9 and TRBJ2-2): DSGVTQTPKHLITATGQRVTLRCSPRSGDLSVYWYQQSLDQGLQFLIQYYNGEERAKGNILERFSAQQFPDLHSELNLSSLELGDSALYFCASSVALYTGELFFGEGSRLTVL.

DNA for the CDR3: TGCAGCGTGCTCGGACTAGCGGGAGGGCCGCGTCAGTATTTT. Its translation is CSVLGLAGGPRQYF. This rearrangement joins TRBV29-1 to TRBJ2-3; 15 bases are a match to TRBD2. Per the germline V gene, CDR1 is SQVTM and CDR2 is ANQGSEA. The CDR3 has 14 residues. The V and J ends lost 6 bases and 12 bases, in that order; junction bases with no gene match: 10.

The rearrangement links TRBV28 to TRBJ2-1, with D perhaps matching TRBD1 (6 bases). Germline CDR1 MDHEN, CDR2 SYDVKM. The CDR3 length is 16 residues. V was cut by 6 bases and J by 4 bases, with 19 bases left in between. This chain's CDR3 is CASSTTGMPHYNEQFF. The CDR3 DNA follows: TGTGCCAGCAGCACGACAGGCATGCCACATTACAATGAGCAGTTCTTC.

In DNA, the CDR3 is TGCAGCGCTGGAGGACAGGGCTACGAGCAGTACTTC. This translates into CSAGGQGYEQYF. This chain links TRBV29-1 with TRBJ2-5; 8 nucleotides line up with TRBD1. Matching the DNA end better, TRBJ2-7 makes the J call doubtful. The CDR3 length is 12 residues. CDR1 is SQVTM and CDR2 is ANQGSEA in the germline V gene.